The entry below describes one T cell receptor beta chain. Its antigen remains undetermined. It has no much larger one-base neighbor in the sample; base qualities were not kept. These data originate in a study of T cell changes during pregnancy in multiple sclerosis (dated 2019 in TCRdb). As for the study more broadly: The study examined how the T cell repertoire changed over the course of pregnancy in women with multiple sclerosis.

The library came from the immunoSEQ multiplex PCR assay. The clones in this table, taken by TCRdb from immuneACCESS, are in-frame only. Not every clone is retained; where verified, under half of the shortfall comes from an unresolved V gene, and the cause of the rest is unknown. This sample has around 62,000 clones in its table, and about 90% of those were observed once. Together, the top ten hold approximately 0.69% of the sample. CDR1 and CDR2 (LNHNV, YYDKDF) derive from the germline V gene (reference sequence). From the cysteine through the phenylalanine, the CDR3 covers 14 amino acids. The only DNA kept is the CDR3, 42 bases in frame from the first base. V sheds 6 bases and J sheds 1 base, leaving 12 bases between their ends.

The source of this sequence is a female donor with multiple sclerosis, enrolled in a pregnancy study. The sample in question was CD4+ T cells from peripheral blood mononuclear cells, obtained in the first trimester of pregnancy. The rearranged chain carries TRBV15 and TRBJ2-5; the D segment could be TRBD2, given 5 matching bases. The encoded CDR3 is CATRQIGVQETQYF. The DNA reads TGTGCCACCAGGCAGATCGGGGTCCAAGAGACCCAGTACTTC.